The sequence of this TCR beta chain was determined in a study of monozygotic twins with inflammatory bowel disease. Starting material for each TCR library was approximately 3,500 ng of total RNA. Every sample had its cDNA made across eight separate reactions. TCRdb reprocessed the 5' RACE reads, with one entry per CDR3 protein and no DNA. The sample data list about 420,000 distinct CDR3 sequences. The CDR3 length is 15 residues. Per the germline V gene, CDR1 is DFQATT and CDR2 is SNEGSKA (reference sequence). Researchers isolated total RNA from whole blood without sorting T cells. General study results and limits: The analysis did not separate different T cell subtypes.

Remarks on this clonotype: Its antigen is still unknown.

The V call is TRBV20-1, the J call TRBJ1-5; TCRdb's D call of TRBD1 is untestable without DNA. The sequencing input was blood. This TCR was recovered from a human donor with ulcerative colitis or Crohn's disease, or a healthy co-twin of an affected twin (not recorded which). CDR3 amino acids: CSARRTVNSNQPQHF.